The rows below give T cell receptor beta chains drawn from one sample of a study of shared clonotypes between healthy human individuals. TCRdb's table, derived via immunoSEQ multiplex PCR, lists solely in-frame clones and lacks some. The data hold hundreds of thousands of clones, with 74% observed a single time. What was sequenced was memory CD4+ T cells sorted from blood. The receptor set was obtained from a woman in her twenties or thirties in good health. CDR3s include the opening cysteine and the closing phenylalanine or tryptophan. The order of the fields is J gene, V gene, D gene, clone size, CDR3 DNA, CDR3 protein. A D gene is named only where the DNA matches it firmly. Clone size is not always given. Where it is, it says once, few, many or a class for expanded clones.

J gene: TRBJ1-2
V gene: TRBV10-3
D gene: TRBD1
clone size: NA
CDR3 DNA: TGTGCCATCAAATCCGGGACAGGGGGCTATGGCTACACCTTC
CDR3 protein: CAIKSGTGGYGYTF

J gene: TRBJ1-1
V gene: TRBV4-1
D gene: NA
clone size: NA
CDR3 DNA: TGCGCCAGCAGCCATTTTATTGGGGGGGCTGCCGAAGCTTTCTTT
CDR3 protein: CASSHFIGGAAEAFF

J gene: TRBJ2-3
V gene: TRBV19
D gene: NA
clone size: NA
CDR3 DNA: TGTGCCAGTAGACACGGGAGTGGTTCAGATACGCAGTATTTT
CDR3 protein: CASRHGSGSDTQYF

J gene: TRBJ2-3
V gene: TRBV28
D gene: TRBD2
clone size: NA
CDR3 DNA: TGTGCCAGCAGTTTGCTTTGGCTTGCGGGAGGGCCGGATACGCAGTATTTT
CDR3 protein: CASSLLWLAGGPDTQYF

J gene: TRBJ2-1
V gene: TRBV28
D gene: TRBD2
clone size: few
CDR3 DNA: TGTGCCAGCAGTCCCGGGACTAGCGGGAGCAATGAGCAGTTCTTC
CDR3 protein: CASSPGTSGSNEQFF

J gene: TRBJ2-7
V gene: TRBV6-1
D gene: TRBD1
clone size: NA
CDR3 DNA: TGTGCCATCCTGTGGGGACAGGGGAGCTACGAGCAGTACTTC
CDR3 protein: CAILWGQGSYEQYF

J gene: TRBJ2-3
V gene: TRBV7-8
D gene: NA
clone size: many
CDR3 DNA: TGTGCCAGCAGCTTAGAAGTAAATAGCGCAGTAACGCAGTATTTT
CDR3 protein: CASSLEVNSAVTQYF

J gene: TRBJ1-4
V gene: TRBV11-3
D gene: NA
clone size: NA
CDR3 DNA: TGTGCCAGCAGCTTAGGGTTACAGGTTAATGAAAAACTGTTTTTT
CDR3 protein: CASSLGLQVNEKLFF

J gene: TRBJ2-1
V gene: TRBV27
D gene: TRBD1
clone size: NA
CDR3 DNA: TGTGCCAGCAGTTTATCGAGACAGGGTTTTAATGAGCAGTTCTTC
CDR3 protein: CASSLSRQGFNEQFF

J gene: TRBJ1-3
V gene: TRBV19
D gene: NA
clone size: once
CDR3 DNA: TGTGCCAGTATAGACGGAAAAGCTGGAAACACCATATATTTT
CDR3 protein: CASIDGKAGNTIYF

J gene: TRBJ1-1
V gene: TRBV9
D gene: NA
clone size: few
CDR3 DNA: TGTGCCAGCAGCCGCACCGGGACTGAAGCTTTCTTT
CDR3 protein: CASSRTGTEAFF

J gene: TRBJ2-7
V gene: TRBV20-1
D gene: NA
clone size: few
CDR3 DNA: TGCAGTGCTAGAGATAGCTACGAGCAGTACTTC
CDR3 protein: CSARDSYEQYF

J gene: TRBJ2-1
V gene: TRBV7-9
D gene: NA
clone size: NA
CDR3 DNA: TGTGCCAGCACTTCAGGGAACACCTACAATGAGCAGTTCTTC
CDR3 protein: CASTSGNTYNEQFF

J gene: TRBJ2-7
V gene: TRBV15
D gene: TRBD2
clone size: NA
CDR3 DNA: TGTGCCACCAGCAGAATAAGAAGCGGGGCCCTCTACGAGCAGTACTTC
CDR3 protein: CATSRIRSGALYEQYF

J gene: TRBJ2-1
V gene: TRBV7-9
D gene: TRBD1
clone size: NA
CDR3 DNA: TGTGCCAGCAGCTTCGTAAAAGGGACAGATCGTCCCAATGAGCAGTTCTTC
CDR3 protein: CASSFVKGTDRPNEQFF

J gene: TRBJ1-4
V gene: TRBV19
D gene: TRBD1
clone size: NA
CDR3 DNA: TGTGCCAGTAGTTGGACAGGGCATCGCGAAAAACTGTTTTTT
CDR3 protein: CASSWTGHREKLFF

J gene: TRBJ2-5
V gene: TRBV5-1
D gene: NA
clone size: many
CDR3 DNA: TGCGCCAGCAGGGCGGGGTCGACACAAGAGACCCAGTACTTC
CDR3 protein: CASRAGSTQETQYF

J gene: TRBJ2-5
V gene: TRBV11-2
D gene: TRBD2
clone size: NA
CDR3 DNA: TGTGCCAGCAGCTTAACTAGCGAAGAGACCCAGTACTTC
CDR3 protein: CASSLTSEETQYF

J gene: TRBJ2-3
V gene: TRBV18
D gene: TRBD1
clone size: NA
CDR3 DNA: TGTGCCAGCTCACCAACAGGGGGAACTAGCACAGATACGCAGTATTTT
CDR3 protein: CASSPTGGTSTDTQYF

J gene: TRBJ1-2
V gene: TRBV2
D gene: NA
clone size: few
CDR3 DNA: TGTGCCAGCAGTGGGAGGGCTGACTATGGCTACACCTTC
CDR3 protein: CASSGRADYGYTF

J gene: TRBJ1-1
V gene: TRBV29-1
D gene: NA
clone size: NA
CDR3 DNA: TGCAGCGCGGGCGGGGTATCGGGATTGGGCACTGAAGCTTTCTTT
CDR3 protein: CSAGGVSGLGTEAFF

J gene: TRBJ2-2
V gene: TRBV19
D gene: NA
clone size: few
CDR3 DNA: TGTGCCAGTATCAGAAAAGCGAACACCGGGGAGCTGTTTTTT
CDR3 protein: CASIRKANTGELFF

J gene: TRBJ2-3
V gene: TRBV7-9
D gene: NA
clone size: NA
CDR3 DNA: TGTGCCAGCAGGGAGAGGGCCGGCACAGATACGCAGTATTTT
CDR3 protein: CASRERAGTDTQYF

J gene: TRBJ2-3
V gene: TRBV18
D gene: NA
clone size: NA
CDR3 DNA: TGTGCCAGCTCACCGATTTCGGGAGGCACAGATACGCAGTATTTT
CDR3 protein: CASSPISGGTDTQYF

J gene: TRBJ2-7
V gene: TRBV6-6
D gene: NA
clone size: NA
CDR3 DNA: TGTGCCAGCAGTTACTCGAAGCAGAGCTACGAGCAGTACTTC
CDR3 protein: CASSYSKQSYEQYF

J gene: TRBJ2-7
V gene: TRBV9
D gene: TRBD1
clone size: NA
CDR3 DNA: TGTGCCAGCAGCGTGGCCGGGACAGATTACTACGAGCAGTACTTC
CDR3 protein: CASSVAGTDYYEQYF

J gene: TRBJ2-1
V gene: TRBV7-8
D gene: NA
clone size: NA
CDR3 DNA: TGTGCCAGCAGCCAACAGGGCTTTACCTACAATGAGCAGTTCTTC
CDR3 protein: CASSQQGFTYNEQFF

J gene: TRBJ1-2
V gene: TRBV6-4
D gene: NA
clone size: NA
CDR3 DNA: TGTGCCAGCAGTGACTCGACAGGTTATGGCTACACCTTC
CDR3 protein: CASSDSTGYGYTF

J gene: TRBJ2-7
V gene: TRBV11-2
D gene: NA
clone size: NA
CDR3 DNA: TGTGCCAGCAGCTTCGGTTTTTTTGACTGGACCCCCGCCGAGCAGTACTTC
CDR3 protein: CASSFGFFDWTPAEQYF

J gene: TRBJ2-7
V gene: TRBV4-1
D gene: TRBD2
clone size: NA
CDR3 DNA: TGCGCCAGCAGACCTGCGCCGAGCGGGAGATCGGGTGAGCAGTACTTC
CDR3 protein: CASRPAPSGRSGEQYF

J gene: TRBJ2-2
V gene: TRBV19
D gene: NA
clone size: NA
CDR3 DNA: TGTGCCAGTAAGGAAGGGGTCGGGGAGCTGTTTTTT
CDR3 protein: CASKEGVGELFF

J gene: TRBJ1-5
V gene: TRBV6-5
D gene: TRBD1
clone size: NA
CDR3 DNA: TGTGCCAGCAGTTCGACAGGGCGAAATCAGCCCCAGCATTTT
CDR3 protein: CASSSTGRNQPQHF

J gene: TRBJ2-3
V gene: TRBV5-4
D gene: NA
clone size: NA
CDR3 DNA: TGTGCCAGCAGCCACCGGACAGAGAGCACAGATACGCAGTATTTT
CDR3 protein: CASSHRTESTDTQYF

J gene: TRBJ2-2
V gene: TRBV19
D gene: NA
clone size: NA
CDR3 DNA: TGTGCCAGTAGTATTTCAGTCGCGAACACCGGGGAGCTGTTTTTT
CDR3 protein: CASSISVANTGELFF

J gene: TRBJ2-7
V gene: TRBV27
D gene: TRBD1
clone size: NA
CDR3 DNA: TGTGCCAGCAGTTTGACCTGGGGACAGGGGGACGAGCAGTACTTC
CDR3 protein: CASSLTWGQGDEQYF

J gene: TRBJ2-3
V gene: TRBV14
D gene: TRBD1
clone size: NA
CDR3 DNA: TGTGCCAGCAGCCCCTGGACAGGGTTGACGTCAGCAGATACGCAGTATTTT
CDR3 protein: CASSPWTGLTSADTQYF

J gene: TRBJ2-7
V gene: TRBV6-6
D gene: NA
clone size: NA
CDR3 DNA: TGTGCCAGCAGTTACTCTGCAGGGAGCTCCTACGAGCAGTACTTC
CDR3 protein: CASSYSAGSSYEQYF

J gene: TRBJ2-6
V gene: TRBV19
D gene: NA
clone size: NA
CDR3 DNA: TGTGCCAGTATCCCCCGGGGAGCAGGGCTTTATGGGGCCAACGTCCTGACTTTC
CDR3 protein: CASIPRGAGLYGANVLTF

J gene: TRBJ2-2
V gene: TRBV28
D gene: TRBD2
clone size: NA
CDR3 DNA: TGTGCCAGCACCAATTCCCCCGGACTAGCGGGGGGGTCGAACACCGGGGAGCTGTTTTTT
CDR3 protein: CASTNSPGLAGGSNTGELFF

J gene: TRBJ2-6
V gene: TRBV15
D gene: NA
clone size: once
CDR3 DNA: TGTGCCACCAGCAGTTTTAGCTCTGGGGCCAACGTCCTGACTTTC
CDR3 protein: CATSSFSSGANVLTF

J gene: TRBJ1-1
V gene: TRBV7-6
D gene: NA
clone size: NA
CDR3 DNA: TGTGCCAGCAGCTTGGGTGCGGGTACCCCAAAAGCTTTCTTT
CDR3 protein: CASSLGAGTPKAFF

J gene: TRBJ1-1
V gene: TRBV5-1
D gene: NA
clone size: NA
CDR3 DNA: TGCGCCAGCAGCTCCGGGACACGGAACACTGAAGCTTTCTTT
CDR3 protein: CASSSGTRNTEAFF

J gene: TRBJ1-6
V gene: TRBV25-1
D gene: NA
clone size: NA
CDR3 DNA: TGTGCCAGCAGTGAACAGGAGGCTTATTCACCCCTCCACTTT
CDR3 protein: CASSEQEAYSPLHF

J gene: TRBJ1-5
V gene: TRBV28
D gene: NA
clone size: NA
CDR3 DNA: TGTGCCAGCAGTTCAAGACTAGCGCGGTCCCATCAGCCCCAGCATTTT
CDR3 protein: CASSSRLARSHQPQHF

J gene: TRBJ1-2
V gene: TRBV27
D gene: NA
clone size: NA
CDR3 DNA: TGTGCCAGCAGTTTACGCCCCCGGACGGATAACTATGGCTACACCTTC
CDR3 protein: CASSLRPRTDNYGYTF

J gene: TRBJ2-1
V gene: TRBV5-1
D gene: TRBD2
clone size: NA
CDR3 DNA: TGCGCCAGCAGCTTGGACAGTAATAGCGGGATCCGGTTCTTC
CDR3 protein: CASSLDSNSGIRFF

J gene: TRBJ1-1
V gene: TRBV19
D gene: NA
clone size: NA
CDR3 DNA: TGTGCCAGTAGTACGCGGGGGCCTGAAGCTTTCTTT
CDR3 protein: CASSTRGPEAFF

J gene: TRBJ2-3
V gene: TRBV5-1
D gene: TRBD2
clone size: NA
CDR3 DNA: TGCGCCAGCAGCTTCACTAGCGGGAGCACAGATACGCAGTATTTT
CDR3 protein: CASSFTSGSTDTQYF

J gene: TRBJ2-5
V gene: TRBV9
D gene: NA
clone size: once
CDR3 DNA: TGTGCCAGCAGCGTAGGCAGGGGCGCAGAGACCCAGTACTTC
CDR3 protein: CASSVGRGAETQYF

J gene: TRBJ2-5
V gene: TRBV19
D gene: NA
clone size: NA
CDR3 DNA: TGTGCCAGTAGTACGCAGGGAGAGACCCAGTACTTC
CDR3 protein: CASSTQGETQYF

J gene: TRBJ2-7
V gene: TRBV7-2
D gene: NA
clone size: NA
CDR3 DNA: TGTGCCAGCAGCTTCCAATTGACGACGGATACCTACGAGCAGTACTTC
CDR3 protein: CASSFQLTTDTYEQYF

J gene: TRBJ2-2
V gene: TRBV6-6
D gene: TRBD2
clone size: NA
CDR3 DNA: TGTGCCAGCCAACTAGCGGGAGCTACCGGGGAGCTGTTTTTT
CDR3 protein: CASQLAGATGELFF

J gene: TRBJ2-2
V gene: TRBV11-2
D gene: TRBD2
clone size: NA
CDR3 DNA: TGTGCCAGCAGCTTAATTCTAGCGGGAGTGGACACCGGGGAGCTGTTTTTT
CDR3 protein: CASSLILAGVDTGELFF

J gene: TRBJ2-5
V gene: TRBV27
D gene: NA
clone size: NA
CDR3 DNA: TGTGCCAGCGCTTCGCAGGGGAGGATAGAGACCCAGTACTTC
CDR3 protein: CASASQGRIETQYF

J gene: TRBJ2-1
V gene: TRBV19
D gene: TRBD2
clone size: many
CDR3 DNA: TGTGCCAGTAGTACGCAGCGGGGTGAGCAGTTCTTC
CDR3 protein: CASSTQRGEQFF

J gene: TRBJ1-3
V gene: TRBV18
D gene: TRBD1
clone size: once
CDR3 DNA: TGTGCCAGCTCACCCAAACAGGGGGCCGCTGGAAACACCATATATTTT
CDR3 protein: CASSPKQGAAGNTIYF

J gene: TRBJ1-1
V gene: TRBV30
D gene: TRBD1
clone size: few
CDR3 DNA: TGTGCCTGGGAGGGACAGGGGGTAGGGACTGAAGCTTTCTTT
CDR3 protein: CAWEGQGVGTEAFF

J gene: TRBJ2-1
V gene: TRBV28
D gene: NA
clone size: once
CDR3 DNA: TGTGCCAGCAGTCCCCCCCGGACGTGGCGCTCCTACAATGAGCAGTTCTTC
CDR3 protein: CASSPPRTWRSYNEQFF

J gene: TRBJ2-7
V gene: TRBV5-5
D gene: TRBD1
clone size: NA
CDR3 DNA: TGTGCCAGCAGCCCAGTAGGGGACAGGGGCTCCTACGAGCAGTACTTC
CDR3 protein: CASSPVGDRGSYEQYF

J gene: TRBJ1-1
V gene: TRBV2
D gene: NA
clone size: NA
CDR3 DNA: TGTGTCAGCAGAAGCTACAGAGCAGGCCCTAACACTGAAGCTTTCTTT
CDR3 protein: CVSRSYRAGPNTEAFF